This TCR beta chain was identified in a study of shared clonotypes between healthy human individuals. Study-level results: Rarefaction gave evidence that sorted-subset sequencing remained incomplete despite large depth.

Clones were read by immunoSEQ multiplex PCR, and TCRdb kept only the in-frame ones, dropping some. The data contain about 2.3 million clones, over 85% of them singletons. This clone was picked up one time. Its antigen is not identified. The sequenced sample was naive CD4+ T cells from PBMCs. Noted subset: CD45RA+ positively selected. The TCR originated in a man between 18 and 35 years old in good health. Some clones in this sample may be carry-over from other donors' samples.

Written as DNA, the CDR3 is TGCGCCAGCAGCCAAGCGGGGAGAACCGGGGAGCTGTTTTTT. Its protein product is CASSQAGRTGELFF. The V gene is TRBV4-1, the J gene TRBJ2-2; possibly TRBD2 for D (5 bases). V was cut by 1 base and J by 5 bases, with 8 bases left in between. From germline, CDR1 is MGHRA and CDR2 YSYEKL. The CDR3 runs to 14 residues.